The 3 T cell receptor beta chains in this list originate from one sample, sequenced in a study of patients and donors after allogeneic stem cell transplantation. MiXCR, applied by TCRdb to the RT-PCR reads, yields one record per CDR3 protein. The sample has 200,000 to 250,000 distinct CDR3 sequences; roughly 38% are singletons. The source material was blood, either unsorted or a sorted T cell fraction (not recorded which). Receptors were obtained from a human donor who was either an allogeneic HSCT recipient or a stem cell or donor lymphocyte infusion donor (not recorded which). It is not recorded whose cells these are; they may come from a transplant donor.

This chain uses TRBV4-3 with TRBJ1-5; D not resolved. Germline V gene sequence: CDR1 LGHNA, CDR2 YSLEER. CDR3 length: 16 residues. The germline V and J ends were trimmed by 0 bases and 6 bases, with 15 bases remaining between them. CDR3 loop: CASSQDPDRASQPQHF. CDR3 sequence (DNA): TGCGCCAGCAGCCAAGATCCTGACCGGGCGAGTCAGCCCCAGCATTTT.

The chain couples TRBV9 to TRBJ1-1; perhaps TRBD1 as D (5 bases). The CDR3 sequence is 14 residues long. Germline-derived CDR1 and CDR2 are SGDLS and YYNGEE. With 4 bases removed from V and 4 bases from J, the gap between germline ends came to 14 bases. The DNA of the CDR3 is TGTGCCAGCAGCTCATCAGGGTGGGCCACTGAAGCTTTCTTT. Its protein product is CASSSSGWATEAFF.

V usage is TRBV20-1 and J usage is TRBJ2-7; a possible D gene is TRBD1 (5 bases). Trimming shortened V by 0 bases and J by 3 bases, and 12 bases separated the two germline ends. Germline V CDR1 and CDR2: DFQATT, SNEGSKA (reference sequence). The CDR3 spans 14 residues. CDR3 protein: CSARDQDTNYEQYF. CDR3 nucleotide sequence: TGCAGTGCTAGAGATCAGGACACCAACTACGAGCAGTACTTC.